This is a list of T cell receptor beta chains from one sample in a study of blood T cell repertoires in COVID-19. Sequencing was performed with immunoSEQ multiplex PCR; in TCRdb, only in-frame clones are kept and a portion is missing. The sample consists of about 170,000 clones, around 90% of them appearing once. Sequenced: peripheral blood. These receptors came from a man aged 45-60 years who had recovered from COVID-19. CDR3s include the opening cysteine and the closing phenylalanine or tryptophan. D genes are given only for firm matches. Size tells how often a clone was seen (once, few, many) or the class of an expanded clone, and some rows leave it out.

CASSTEGANSPLHF | TGTGCCAGTAGTACGGAGGGGGCTAATTCACCCCTCCACTTT | TRBJ1-6 | few | TRBD1 | TRBV19
CASGLMLAGGRVNEQFF | TGTGCTAGTGGTTTGATGCTAGCGGGAGGAAGGGTCAATGAGCAGTTCTTC | TRBJ2-1 | few | TRBD2 | TRBV12-5
CASSLGEATKDLWGKLFF | TGTGCCAGCTCACTCGGGGAGGCCACTAAGGATCTATGGGGAAAACTGTTTTTT | TRBJ1-4 | NA | NA | TRBV18
CASRDRMGQGEQYF | TGTGCCAGCAGGGACAGGATGGGGCAGGGCGAGCAGTACTTC | TRBJ2-7 | once | NA | TRBV21-1
CAARGLGTEAFF | TGTGCCGCTAGGGGGCTAGGCACTGAAGCTTTCTTT | TRBJ1-1 | once | TRBD1 | TRBV10-3
CASSQVIGASYEQYF | TGCGCCAGCAGCCAAGTGATAGGGGCTTCTTACGAGCAGTACTTC | TRBJ2-7 | NA | NA | TRBV4-3
CASSEEGQIPTEEQYF | TGTGCCAGCAGTGAAGAGGGACAGATACCTACGGAAGAGCAGTACTTC | TRBJ2-7 | NA | TRBD1 | TRBV6-1
CATWGASGPIISNEQFF | TGTGCCACGTGGGGAGCTAGCGGGCCAATAATTTCCAATGAGCAGTTCTTC | TRBJ2-1 | NA | TRBD2 | TRBV15
CASSLASGLGNTIYF | TGTGCCAGCAGCTTAGCATCAGGGTTGGGAAACACCATATATTTT | TRBJ1-3 | NA | NA | TRBV7-2
CASSPGLAVSYNEQFF | TGCGCCAGCAGCCCGGGACTAGCGGTGTCCTACAATGAGCAGTTCTTC | TRBJ2-1 | NA | TRBD2 | TRBV5-1
CAIRSDRGQDTQYF | TGCGCCATCAGATCGGACAGGGGGCAAGATACGCAGTATTTT | TRBJ2-3 | many | TRBD1 | TRBV10-2
CASSQAREETQYF | TGTGCCAGCAGCCAAGCTCGGGAGGAGACCCAGTACTTC | TRBJ2-5 | NA | NA | TRBV14
CASSGVGVTEAFF | TGTGCCAGCAGTGGTGTAGGGGTGACTGAAGCTTTCTTT | TRBJ1-1 | NA | NA | TRBV9
CASSLALGHINTEAFF | TGTGCCAGCAGCTTAGCGCTAGGCCACATAAACACTGAAGCTTTCTTT | TRBJ1-1 | NA | NA | TRBV7-8
CASSLAGGRYEQYF | TGTGCCAGCAGCTTGGCAGGGGGGAGATACGAGCAGTACTTC | TRBJ2-7 | NA | NA | TRBV5-4
CASSEPDNGYTF | TGTGCCAGCAGCGAACCAGACAATGGCTACACCTTC | TRBJ1-2 | once | NA | TRBV9
CASSSLVDSPLHF | TGTGCCAGCAGTTCACTGGTAGATTCACCCCTCCACTTT | TRBJ1-6 | NA | NA | TRBV28
CASSPGIDNTEAFF | TGTGCCAGCAGCCCGGGGATAGATAACACTGAAGCTTTCTTT | TRBJ1-1 | NA | NA | TRBV7-2
CASSLGHEQFF | TGTGCCAGCAGCTTGGGGCATGAGCAGTTCTTC | TRBJ2-1 | NA | NA | TRBV5-6
CASSKAILRGVYTGELFF | TGTGCCAGCAGCAAAGCCATCCTCAGGGGCGTCTACACCGGGGAGCTGTTTTTT | TRBJ2-2 | NA | NA | TRBV21-1
CASTLGQGASYEQYF | TGTGCCAGCACCCTGGGACAGGGGGCGTCCTACGAGCAGTACTTC | TRBJ2-7 | NA | TRBD1 | TRBV9
CASRLGQGARDTQYF | TGTGCCAGTAGGTTGGGACAGGGGGCGAGAGATACGCAGTATTTT | TRBJ2-3 | NA | TRBD1 | TRBV19
CASSGRGGGAIETQYF | TGCGCCAGCAGTGGACGAGGCGGGGGGGCGATAGAGACCCAGTACTTC | TRBJ2-5 | NA | TRBD2 | TRBV10-2